This TCR beta chain was documented in a study of OX40 agonist ivuxolimab in advanced cancers. Regarding the research as a whole: Ivuxolimab, which targeted the costimulatory receptor OX40 (CD134), was an agonistic, fully human IgG2 monoclonal antibody. Among the roughly 52 dose-escalation patients, some 19 had hepatocellular carcinoma, roughly 15 melanoma, 9 renal cell carcinoma and 9 head and neck cancer. The paper reports the monotherapy dose-escalation portion (N of about 52 patients) of the phase I ivuxolimab trial. Partial responses occurred in three dose-escalation patients, of whom one had hepatocellular carcinoma and two had cutaneous melanoma. Prior anti-PD-1, anti-PD-L1 or anti-CTLA-4 therapy was permitted, and checkpoint inhibitors had been received by roughly 42% of dose-escalation patients. In the dose-escalation cohort, 75% to 90% of patients were male, and the mean age was 60 years with a range of roughly 20 to 85. Peripheral TCRbeta sequencing aimed to test whether ivuxolimab altered TCR sequence diversity and caused clonal T-cell expansion. Intravenous ivuxolimab was administered to patients every 2 weeks at six dose levels: 0.01, 0.1, 0.3, 1.5, 3 and 10 mg/kg.

CDR1 is given as SGHTA and CDR2 as FQGTGA, both from the germline V gene. From the cysteine up to the phenylalanine, the CDR3 has a length of 15 residues. Of the read, only the CDR3 DNA is kept; its 45 bases are in frame from base 1. V is cut back by 1 base and J by 4 bases, with 5 bases in the junction unmatched. Patients with a history of autoimmune disease or receiving systemic immunosuppression were excluded from the trial. In every dose cohort, peripheral blood was drawn for TCR sequencing at baseline, cycle 4 day 1, and cycle 7 day 1. The samples were drawn from a first-in-human, open-label, multicenter phase I dose-escalation trial of ivuxolimab. Adults with locally advanced or metastatic melanoma, renal cell, hepatocellular, or head and neck squamous cell carcinoma were enrolled in the trial. Before TCR sequencing, CD4+ and CD8+ T cells were separately sorted from peripheral blood. Summary of the overall study and its limitations: In partial responders in the 0.1-3.0 mg/kg groups, normalized peripheral clonal expansion was found to be among the lowest, especially among CD8+ T cells. Low levels of normalized T-cell clonal expansion were also seen in some patients who did not respond. At doses from 0.1 to 3.0 mg/kg, clonal expansion was seen in both CD4+ and CD8+ blood T cells between baseline and week 6. The antigen specificity of the clonally expanded peripheral T cells was not determined. On average, CD8+ T cells showed more expanded clones than CD4+ T cells after ivuxolimab.

Genomic DNA was extracted from sorted cells for sequencing of the TCRbeta CDR3 region. TCRbeta CDR3 regions were sequenced using the immunoSEQ Assay. The immuneACCESS repertoire file appears here via TCRdb, limited to in-frame rearrangements. These files lack a portion of the clones; in checked studies, under half of the deficit traces to unresolved V genes, and the cause of the others is not known. The sample profile shows about 58,000 clones; approximately 89% of them were found once. The leading ten clones occupy under 4% of the sample. A note on this clone: No cognate antigen has been identified for it. Per-nucleotide qualities are absent, and no much larger clonotype sits a single base away.

The clonotype originates from an adult with an advanced solid tumor such as melanoma, head and neck, liver or kidney cancer. The chain is made from TRBV7-3 and TRBJ2-7, with TRBD1 identical over 9 junction bases. This sample comprised CD4+ or CD8+ T cells sorted from blood, obtained in a trial of the OX40 agonist ivuxolimab. The CDR3 sequence is CASSLSGTGLYEQYF. DNA sequence: TGTGCCAGCAGCTTAAGTGGGACAGGGTTATACGAGCAGTACTTC.